The 17 T cell receptor beta chains in this list originate from one sample, sequenced in a study of blood T cell repertoires in COVID-19. Clones were read by immunoSEQ multiplex PCR, and TCRdb kept only the in-frame ones, dropping some. Of some 380,000 clones listed, over 75% were seen once; the top ten hold around 1.9%. Sequenced: PBMCs or T cells enriched from blood (not recorded which). These receptors were obtained from a woman aged 35 to 49 with acute COVID-19.

The chain carries TRBV3-1 (or the pseudogene TRBV3-2) and TRBJ2-5, with 10 nucleotides matching TRBD1. The CDR3 extends over 16 amino acids. The trim removed 2 bases at V and 5 bases at J, leaving 8 bases unmatched. CDR1 is LGHDT, CDR2 YNNKEL, per germline (reference sequence). CDR3 amino acids: CASSQTGTGDYETQYF. The CDR3 region has the DNA TGTGCCAGCAGCCAAACCGGGACAGGGGATTACGAGACCCAGTACTTC.

The V call is TRBV6-5, the J call TRBJ1-2; the D gene is possibly TRBD1 (5 bases). Germline V CDR1 and CDR2: MNHEY, SVGAGI. This CDR3 spans 14 amino acids. V was pared by 2 bases and J by 2 bases, with 9 bases between. The CDR3 loop is CASSYGAGNYGYTF. The CDR3 region has the DNA TGTGCCAGCAGTTACGGCGCAGGGAACTATGGCTACACCTTC.

The gene calls are TRBV7-8 and TRBJ1-4, with 7 bases aligning to TRBD1. Germline values: CDR1 SGHVS, CDR2 FQNEAQ. J was trimmed by 2 bases and V by 5 bases; bases with no gene match: 17. CDR3 size: 19 residues. DNA for the CDR3: TGTGCCAGCAGCCCCAACTTCATCGACAGGGCGAATACTAATGAAAAACTGTTTTTT. It codes for CASSPNFIDRANTNEKLFF.

The genes are TRBV3-1 (or the pseudogene TRBV3-2) and TRBJ2-1, with D tentatively TRBD1 (6 bases). CDR1 LGHDT and CDR2 YNNKEL come from the germline V gene (reference sequence). This CDR3 is 14 amino acids long. Deletions cut 4 bases from V and 1 base from J, with 8 bases between. CDR3 DNA sequence: TGTGCCAGCAGCCTGCAGGGGTCCTACAATGAGCAGTTCTTC. Translation gives CASSLQGSYNEQFF.

The genes are TRBV7-6 and TRBJ1-2; D gene uncertain. The germline gives CDR1 SGHVS, CDR2 FNYEAQ. Trimming stripped 5 bases from V and 5 bases from J, with 18 bases between. The CDR3 has 15 amino acids. CDR3: CASSLPTPTSYGYTF. The CDR3 region has the DNA TGTGCCAGCAGCCTCCCCACTCCGACTTCTTATGGCTACACCTTC.

The chain employs TRBV5-1 and TRBJ2-1, with 10 positions matching TRBD1. CDR1 and CDR2 (germline): SGHRS, YFSETQ. There are 16 residues in the CDR3. The V gene end was trimmed by 4 bases and the J gene end by 6 bases; junction bases not matched to a gene: 10. The CDR3 sequence: CASSPRQGARSNEQFF. CDR3 bases: TGCGCCAGCAGCCCGCGACAGGGGGCCAGATCCAATGAGCAGTTCTTC.

This chain links TRBV18 with TRBJ1-3; no firm D call. This CDR3 contains 14 residues. The ends were cut back, 3 bases at V and 4 bases at J, with 10 bases in the middle. Germline CDR1 KGHSH, CDR2 LQKENI. In DNA, the CDR3 is TGTGCCAGCTCACCTGGACTCAGAGGAAACACCATATATTTT. Translation gives CASSPGLRGNTIYF.

This clone showed up just once. J is TRBJ1-3 and V is TRBV3-1 (or the pseudogene TRBV3-2); TRBD1 agrees at 7 bases. The CDR3 is made up of 14 amino acids. From germline, CDR1 is LGHDT and CDR2 YNNKEL (reference sequence). V lost 3 bases, J lost 2 bases, and 1 base stayed unmatched. CDR3 amino acids: CASSHTGAGNTIYF. The CDR3 DNA sequence: TGTGCCAGCAGCCACACAGGGGCTGGAAACACCATATATTTT.

The chain has TRBV5-1 and TRBJ2-7; 8 nucleotides match TRBD1. This CDR3 spans 13 amino acids. After removal of 5 bases from V and 3 bases from J, the junction contained 4 bases not matched to a gene. Per the germline V gene, CDR1 is SGHRS and CDR2 is YFSETQ. The CDR3 reads CASSLDRDYEQYF. Written as DNA, the CDR3 is TGCGCCAGCAGTCTGGACAGGGACTACGAGCAGTACTTC.

The V call is TRBV2, the J call TRBJ1-5; D remains unclear. This CDR3 has 14 residues. Deletions cut 7 bases from V and 3 bases from J, with 13 bases between. Germline-derived CDR1 and CDR2 are SNHLY and FYNNEI. CDR3 loop: CASMEGQFNQPQHF. CDR3 nucleotide sequence: TGTGCCAGCATGGAGGGCCAGTTCAATCAGCCCCAGCATTTT.

The V call is TRBV5-4, the J call TRBJ2-5; 15 bases align to TRBD2. Per the germline V gene, CDR1 is SGHNT and CDR2 is YYREEE (reference sequence). J lost 0 bases, V lost 4 bases, and 4 bases had no gene match. The CDR3 sequence is 17 residues long. The CDR3 sequence is CASSPGLAGGHQETQYF. The CDR3 nucleotides are TGTGCCAGCAGCCCGGGACTAGCGGGGGGACACCAAGAGACCCAGTACTTC.

The J gene is TRBJ2-7, the V gene TRBV11-2, with a weak D call TRBD1 (6 bases). The CDR3 loop spans 14 amino acids. The germline V gene encodes CDR1 SGHAT and CDR2 FQNNGV. V was clipped by 6 bases and J by 0 bases, with 12 bases between them. The CDR3 sequence is CASRVDRSSYEQYF. In DNA form, the CDR3 reads TGTGCCAGCAGGGTCGACAGGAGCTCCTACGAGCAGTACTTC.

For the CDR3, the DNA is TGTGCCAGCAGCCATAGACTAGCGGGGGGAGGAGAGACCCAGTACTTC. As protein: CASSHRLAGGGETQYF. The chain employs TRBV3-1 (or the pseudogene TRBV3-2) and TRBJ2-5; 13 nucleotides match TRBD2. The CDR3 has 16 amino acids. Germline CDR1 is LGHDT and CDR2 is YNNKEL (reference sequence). J gave up 4 bases and V 3 bases, and 5 bases lay outside the gene matches.

This clone occurred a few times. The V call is TRBV6-5, the J call TRBJ1-1; TRBD1 matches 8 bases. The V gene's germline CDR1 is MNHEY and CDR2 SVGAGI. The trim removed 6 bases at V and 1 base at J, leaving 7 bases unmatched. The CDR3 loop spans 15 amino acids. The CDR3 DNA reads TGTGCCAGCAGGCGGATCACAGGGGGGAACACTGAAGCTTTCTTT. Translating gives CASRRITGGNTEAFF.

This rearrangement joins TRBV5-4 to TRBJ1-3, with a possible D match to TRBD1 (5 bases). The CDR3 consists of 17 residues. Germline V gene lookup returns CDR1 SGHNT and CDR2 YYREEE (reference sequence). V was shortened by 4 bases and J by 2 bases, with 19 bases between the two germline ends. The CDR3 nucleotides read TGTGCCAGCAGCCCTACCCCGACAGTAAACGCTGGAAACACCATATATTTT. As protein: CASSPTPTVNAGNTIYF.

At least ten counts were recorded for this clone. The same CDR3 also results from other DNA sequences found in this sample. The rearrangement links TRBV30 to TRBJ1-6; D uncertain. This CDR3 spans 13 amino acids. Trimming pared 6 bases from V and 4 bases from J, leaving 10 bases between. The germline CDR1 and CDR2 sequences are GTSNPN and SVGIG (reference sequence). Written as DNA, the CDR3 is TGTGCCTGCCGTGGGGAGTATAATTCACCCCTCCACTTT. This codes for CACRGEYNSPLHF. The complete variable domain, with remaining parts taken from reference TRBV30 and TRBJ1-6, reads SQTIHQWPATLVQPVGSPLSLECTVEGTSNPNLYWYRQAAGRGLQLLFYSVGIGQISSEVPQNLSASRPQDRQFILSSKKLLLSDSGFYLCACRGEYNSPLHFGNGTRLTVT.

This sequence joins TRBV18 and TRBJ1-2, with 7 nucleotides matching TRBD1. This CDR3 has 14 residues. CDR1 and CDR2 (germline): KGHSH, LQKENI. The ends lost 6 bases at V and 5 bases at J; junction bases unmatched: 9. The CDR3: CASSPGKGAYGYTF. Here the CDR3 DNA reads TGTGCCAGCTCCCCGGGCAAGGGGGCGTATGGCTACACCTTC.